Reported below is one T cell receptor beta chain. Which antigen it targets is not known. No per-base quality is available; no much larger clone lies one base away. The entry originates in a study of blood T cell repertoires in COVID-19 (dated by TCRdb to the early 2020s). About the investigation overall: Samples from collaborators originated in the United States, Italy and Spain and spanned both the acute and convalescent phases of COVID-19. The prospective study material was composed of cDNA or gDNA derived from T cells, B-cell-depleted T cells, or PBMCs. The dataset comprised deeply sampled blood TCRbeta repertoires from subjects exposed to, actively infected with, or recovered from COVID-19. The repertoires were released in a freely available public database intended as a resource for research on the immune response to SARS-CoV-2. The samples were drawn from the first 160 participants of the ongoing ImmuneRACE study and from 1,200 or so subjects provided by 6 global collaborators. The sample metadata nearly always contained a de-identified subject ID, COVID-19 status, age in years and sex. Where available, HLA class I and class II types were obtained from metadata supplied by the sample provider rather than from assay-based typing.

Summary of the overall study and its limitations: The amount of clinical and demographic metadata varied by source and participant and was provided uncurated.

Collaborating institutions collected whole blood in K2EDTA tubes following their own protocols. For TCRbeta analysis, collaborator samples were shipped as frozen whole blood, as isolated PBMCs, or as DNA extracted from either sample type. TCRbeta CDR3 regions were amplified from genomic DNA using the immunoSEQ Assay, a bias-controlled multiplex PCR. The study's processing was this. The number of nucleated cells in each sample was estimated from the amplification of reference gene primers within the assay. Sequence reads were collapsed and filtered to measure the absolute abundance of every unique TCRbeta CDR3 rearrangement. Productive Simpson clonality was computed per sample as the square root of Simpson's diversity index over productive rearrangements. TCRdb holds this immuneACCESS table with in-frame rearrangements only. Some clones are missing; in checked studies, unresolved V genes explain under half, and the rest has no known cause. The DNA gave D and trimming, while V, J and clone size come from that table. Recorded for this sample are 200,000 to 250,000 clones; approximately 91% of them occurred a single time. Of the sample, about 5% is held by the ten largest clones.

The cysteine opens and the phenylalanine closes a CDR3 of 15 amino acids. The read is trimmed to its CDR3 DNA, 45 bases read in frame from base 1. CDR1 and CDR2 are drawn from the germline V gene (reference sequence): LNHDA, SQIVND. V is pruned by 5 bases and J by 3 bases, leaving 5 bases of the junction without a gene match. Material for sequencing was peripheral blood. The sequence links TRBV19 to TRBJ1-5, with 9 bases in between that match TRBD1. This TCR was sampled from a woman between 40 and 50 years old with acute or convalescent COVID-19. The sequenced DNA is TGTGCCAGTAGTTGGGACAGGGTTATCAATCAGCCCCAGCATTTT. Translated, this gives CASSWDRVINQPQHF.